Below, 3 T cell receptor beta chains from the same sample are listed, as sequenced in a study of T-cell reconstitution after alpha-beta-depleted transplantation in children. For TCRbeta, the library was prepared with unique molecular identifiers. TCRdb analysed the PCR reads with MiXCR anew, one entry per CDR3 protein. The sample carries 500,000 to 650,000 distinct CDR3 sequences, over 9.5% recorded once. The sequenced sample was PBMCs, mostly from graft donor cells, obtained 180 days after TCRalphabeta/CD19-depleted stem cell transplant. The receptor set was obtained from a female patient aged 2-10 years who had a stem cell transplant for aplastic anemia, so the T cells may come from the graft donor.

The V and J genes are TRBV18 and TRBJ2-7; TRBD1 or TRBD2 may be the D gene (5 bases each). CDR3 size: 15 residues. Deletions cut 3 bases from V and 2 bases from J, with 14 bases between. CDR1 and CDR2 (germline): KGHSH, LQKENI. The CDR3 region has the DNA TGTGCCAGCTCACCGATCGGACTCAGGGCCTACGAGCAGTACTTC. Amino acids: CASSPIGLRAYEQYF.

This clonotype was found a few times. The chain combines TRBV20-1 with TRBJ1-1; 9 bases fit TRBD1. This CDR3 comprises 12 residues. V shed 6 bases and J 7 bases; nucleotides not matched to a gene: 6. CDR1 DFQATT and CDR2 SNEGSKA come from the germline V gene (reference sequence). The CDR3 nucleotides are TGCAGTGCGCGGACAGGGGAGGTTGAAGCTTTCTTT. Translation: CSARTGEVEAFF.

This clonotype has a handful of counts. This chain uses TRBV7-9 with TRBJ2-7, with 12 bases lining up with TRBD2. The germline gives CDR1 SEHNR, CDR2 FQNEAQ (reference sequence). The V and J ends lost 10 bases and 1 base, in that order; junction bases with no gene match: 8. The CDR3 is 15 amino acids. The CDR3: CATYGGLAGSYEQYV. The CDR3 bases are TGTGCCACCTATGGCGGACTAGCGGGGTCCTACGAGCAGTACGTC.